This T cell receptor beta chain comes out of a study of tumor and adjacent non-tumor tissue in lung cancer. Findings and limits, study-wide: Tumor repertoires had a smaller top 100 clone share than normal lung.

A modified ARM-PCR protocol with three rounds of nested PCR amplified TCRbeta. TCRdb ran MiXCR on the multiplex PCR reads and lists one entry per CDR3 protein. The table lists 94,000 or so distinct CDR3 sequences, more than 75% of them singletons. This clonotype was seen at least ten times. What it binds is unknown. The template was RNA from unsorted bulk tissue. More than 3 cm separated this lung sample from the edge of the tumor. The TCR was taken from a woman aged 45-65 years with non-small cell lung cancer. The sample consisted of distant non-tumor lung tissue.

In nucleotides, the CDR3 is TGTGCCAGCAGCTTTCCGACTAGCGGGGGCGGCGGGGGCACAGATACGCAGTATTTT. This translates into CASSFPTSGGGGGTDTQYF. The chain couples TRBV7-9 to TRBJ2-3; 12 nucleotides agree with TRBD2. The CDR3 is 19 residues long. With 3 bases clipped from V and 1 base from J, the junction kept 11 bases outside the gene matches. Per the germline V gene, CDR1 is SEHNR and CDR2 is FQNEAQ (reference sequence).